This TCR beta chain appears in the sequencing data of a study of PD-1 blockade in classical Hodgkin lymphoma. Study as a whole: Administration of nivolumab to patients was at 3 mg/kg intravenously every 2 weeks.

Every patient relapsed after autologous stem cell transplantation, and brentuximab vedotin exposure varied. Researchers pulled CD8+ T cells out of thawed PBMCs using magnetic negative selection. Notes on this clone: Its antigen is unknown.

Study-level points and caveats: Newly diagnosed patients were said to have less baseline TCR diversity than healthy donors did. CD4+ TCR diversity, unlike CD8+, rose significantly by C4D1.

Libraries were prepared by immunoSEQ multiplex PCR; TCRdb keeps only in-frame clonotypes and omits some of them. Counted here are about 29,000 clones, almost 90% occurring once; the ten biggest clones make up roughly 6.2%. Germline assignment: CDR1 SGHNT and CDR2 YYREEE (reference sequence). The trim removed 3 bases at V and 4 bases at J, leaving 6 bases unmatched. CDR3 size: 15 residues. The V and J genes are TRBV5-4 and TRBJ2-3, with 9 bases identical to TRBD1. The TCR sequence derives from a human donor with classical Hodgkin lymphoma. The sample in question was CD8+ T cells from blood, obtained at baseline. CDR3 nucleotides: TGTGCCAGCAGCTCCGGGACAGGGATTGCAGATACGCAGTATTTT. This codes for CASSSGTGIADTQYF.